This TCR beta chain was sequenced for a study of cytomegalovirus exposure and HLA in healthy donors. Study at large: A later analysis reported the same platform for the 90 to 150 validation repertoires and the 666 first-cohort repertoires. Study-wide results and limits: Most observed TCR sequences were rare, whereas some public TCRs were detected in many donors.

The data were produced by immunoSEQ multiplex PCR, yet TCRdb's version contains in-frame clones alone and is incomplete. The repertoire holds some 140,000 clones, with around nine tenths as singletons. As concerns this clone: Its antigen is not known.

This CDR3 region has 15 residues. CDR1 is MNHEY and CDR2 is SMNVEV in the germline V gene (reference sequence). The trim removed 4 bases at V and 11 bases at J, leaving 10 bases unmatched. Among the roughly 120 subjects of the validation cohort, separate from the 666-subject first cohort, were the donors. The V gene is TRBV27, the J gene TRBJ1-6, with 8 bases that match TRBD1. The source of this sequence is a man aged 18 to 29 in good health and CMV-seropositive. The sample taken for sequencing was PBMCs. This CDR3 reads CASSSRAGGHAPLHF. The CDR3 DNA reads as TGTGCCAGCAGTTCCCGAGCAGGGGGCCACGCACCCCTCCACTTT.